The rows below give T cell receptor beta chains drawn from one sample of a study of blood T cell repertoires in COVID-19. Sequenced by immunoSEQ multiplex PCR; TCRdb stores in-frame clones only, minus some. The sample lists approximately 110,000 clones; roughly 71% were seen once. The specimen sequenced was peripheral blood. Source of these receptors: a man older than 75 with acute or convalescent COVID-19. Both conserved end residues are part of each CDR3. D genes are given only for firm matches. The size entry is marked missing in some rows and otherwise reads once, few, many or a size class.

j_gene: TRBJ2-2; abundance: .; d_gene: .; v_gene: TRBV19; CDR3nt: TGTGCCACCTCACAGGCCTCTTCTTACACCGGGGAGCTGTTTTTT; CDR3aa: CATSQASSYTGELFF
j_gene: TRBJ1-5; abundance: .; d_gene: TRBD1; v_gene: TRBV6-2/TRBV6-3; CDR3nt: TGTGCCAGCAGTAGGACAGGTTATGGCAATCAGCCCCAGCATTTT; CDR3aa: CASSRTGYGNQPQHF
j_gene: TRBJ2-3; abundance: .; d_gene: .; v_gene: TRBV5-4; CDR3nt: TGTGCCAGCAGCTTACGACGGGCAGATACGCAGTATTTT; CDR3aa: CASSLRRADTQYF
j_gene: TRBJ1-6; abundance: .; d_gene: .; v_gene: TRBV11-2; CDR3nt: TGTGCCAGCAGCTTAGGAGTGGGGAGGGACTCCTATAATTCACCCCTCCACTTT; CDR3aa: CASSLGVGRDSYNSPLHF
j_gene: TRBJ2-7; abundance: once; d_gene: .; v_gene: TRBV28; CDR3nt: TGTGCCAGCAGTTTATCCAGTGAAAACTCCTACGAGCAGTACTTC; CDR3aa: CASSLSSENSYEQYF
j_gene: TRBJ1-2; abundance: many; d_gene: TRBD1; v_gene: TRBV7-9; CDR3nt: TGTGCCAGCAGCTTGGGGACAGCGAGAGGCTACACCTTC; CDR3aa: CASSLGTARGYTF
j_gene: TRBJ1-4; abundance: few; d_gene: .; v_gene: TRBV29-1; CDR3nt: TGCAGCGTGAAACAAACCGGGACACCGAGTGAAAAACTGTTTTTT; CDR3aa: CSVKQTGTPSEKLFF
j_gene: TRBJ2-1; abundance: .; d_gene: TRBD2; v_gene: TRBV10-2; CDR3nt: TGCGCCAGCATTTGGACTAGCGGGAGGGTCGATGAGCAGTTCTTC; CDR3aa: CASIWTSGRVDEQFF
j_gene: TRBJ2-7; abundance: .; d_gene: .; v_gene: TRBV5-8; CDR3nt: TGTGCCAGCAGCTTAGCACTTGCTACGGGGCAGTACTTC; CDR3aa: CASSLALATGQYF
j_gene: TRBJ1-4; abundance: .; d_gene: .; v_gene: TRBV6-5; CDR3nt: TGTGCCAGCAGATTGGCAGGGGAAGTCGAAAAACTGTTTTTT; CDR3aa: CASRLAGEVEKLFF